Listed below are T cell receptor beta chains from one sample, sequenced in a study of T-cell reconstitution after alpha-beta-depleted transplantation in children. MiXCR, run by TCRdb on the PCR reads, gives a single entry per CDR3 protein. The sample contains some 250,000 distinct CDR3 sequences, around 12% of which appear only once. Sequences were derived from PBMCs from the stem cell graft donor, sampled from the stem cell graft. These receptors came from a human donor who donated a stem cell graft to a child with acute lymphoblastic leukemia. Each CDR3 is given with its conserved first and last residue. A D gene is named only where the DNA matches it firmly.

d_gene: -
v_gene: TRBV12-3/TRBV12-4
j_gene: TRBJ2-3
CDR3aa: CASSLGPRDTQYF

d_gene: -
v_gene: TRBV24-1
j_gene: TRBJ2-7
CDR3aa: CATSSRIYPYEQYF

d_gene: -
v_gene: TRBV4-2
j_gene: TRBJ2-7
CDR3aa: CASSQGVSGYEQYF

d_gene: -
v_gene: TRBV28
j_gene: TRBJ1-1
CDR3aa: CASRFHYSPERAFF

d_gene: -
v_gene: TRBV28
j_gene: TRBJ1-5
CDR3aa: CASSLSRGQPQHF

d_gene: TRBD2
v_gene: TRBV28
j_gene: TRBJ2-7
CDR3aa: CASSFSSGYEQYF

d_gene: -
v_gene: TRBV4-1
j_gene: TRBJ2-3
CDR3aa: CASSQVAIKGSTDTQYF

d_gene: -
v_gene: TRBV20-1
j_gene: TRBJ1-2
CDR3aa: CSGGGQDYGYTF

d_gene: -
v_gene: TRBV5-1
j_gene: TRBJ2-2
CDR3aa: CASSLAEGPPTGELFF

d_gene: -
v_gene: TRBV9
j_gene: TRBJ1-5
CDR3aa: CASSVGAGGNQPQHF

d_gene: TRBD1
v_gene: TRBV6-2/TRBV6-3
j_gene: TRBJ1-5
CDR3aa: CASSYSGTEDQPQHF

d_gene: -
v_gene: TRBV10-3
j_gene: TRBJ2-1
CDR3aa: CAISEGREYNEQFF

d_gene: -
v_gene: TRBV20-1
j_gene: TRBJ1-6
CDR3aa: CSARRSRGLGNSPLHF

d_gene: -
v_gene: TRBV3-1
j_gene: TRBJ2-3
CDR3aa: CASSQDRIREGPDTQYF

d_gene: -
v_gene: TRBV5-1
j_gene: TRBJ2-7
CDR3aa: CASSLETERGLYEQYF

d_gene: TRBD1
v_gene: TRBV7-9
j_gene: TRBJ1-5
CDR3aa: CASSLGRTGYEQPQHF

d_gene: TRBD1
v_gene: TRBV5-1
j_gene: TRBJ2-2
CDR3aa: CASGHDRGYTGELFF

d_gene: -
v_gene: TRBV7-9
j_gene: TRBJ1-2
CDR3aa: CASTLGNRDYGYTF

d_gene: TRBD2
v_gene: TRBV7-9
j_gene: TRBJ2-1
CDR3aa: CASSLGRGAGAYNEQFF

d_gene: -
v_gene: TRBV28
j_gene: TRBJ2-1
CDR3aa: CASSLTRQRDNEQFF

d_gene: TRBD1
v_gene: TRBV20-1
j_gene: TRBJ1-6
CDR3aa: CSARDIRGDAGGPIGNSPLHF

d_gene: -
v_gene: TRBV5-1
j_gene: TRBJ2-2
CDR3aa: CASSLDVSASGELFF

d_gene: -
v_gene: TRBV4-2
j_gene: TRBJ2-3
CDR3aa: CASSQDARGADTQYF

d_gene: TRBD2
v_gene: TRBV29-1
j_gene: TRBJ2-3
CDR3aa: CSVELPSGSQTSTDTQYF

d_gene: TRBD1
v_gene: TRBV12-3/TRBV12-4
j_gene: TRBJ2-4
CDR3aa: CASSFKLDHRGRVGNIQYF

d_gene: TRBD1
v_gene: TRBV18
j_gene: TRBJ2-7
CDR3aa: CASSLPGTGESYEQYF

d_gene: -
v_gene: TRBV3-1
j_gene: TRBJ2-4
CDR3aa: CASSPRAAQNSQYF

d_gene: -
v_gene: TRBV29-1
j_gene: TRBJ2-5
CDR3aa: CSAGPETQYF

d_gene: TRBD2
v_gene: TRBV5-4
j_gene: TRBJ2-1
CDR3aa: CASSLELAGMNEQFF

d_gene: TRBD1
v_gene: TRBV12-3/TRBV12-4
j_gene: TRBJ2-5
CDR3aa: CASSPRDRGTKTQYF

d_gene: -
v_gene: TRBV5-1
j_gene: TRBJ2-7
CDR3aa: CASSWDSTYEQYF

d_gene: -
v_gene: TRBV5-1
j_gene: TRBJ1-1
CDR3aa: CASSLATANTEAFF

d_gene: TRBD1
v_gene: TRBV12-5
j_gene: TRBJ1-1
CDR3aa: CASGRTGVATEAFF

d_gene: TRBD1
v_gene: TRBV4-3
j_gene: TRBJ2-7
CDR3aa: CASSLDRVPGEQYF

d_gene: TRBD2
v_gene: TRBV11-2
j_gene: TRBJ2-3
CDR3aa: CASSLDGTSGGPGTDTQYF

d_gene: TRBD1
v_gene: TRBV4-1
j_gene: TRBJ2-3
CDR3aa: CASSQQGARATDTQYF

d_gene: -
v_gene: TRBV7-2
j_gene: TRBJ2-3
CDR3aa: CASSSSYPRRTDTQYF